This TCR beta chain was obtained from a study of Ad26.COV2.S vaccination and SARS-CoV-2 variants. Study at large: The authors gave Ad26.COV2.S intramuscularly, either once or twice 56 days apart.

Germline values: CDR1 MNHEY, CDR2 SVGAGI. The CDR3 runs to 15 residues. After removal of 0 bases from V and 6 bases from J, the junction contained 4 bases not matched to a gene. As for treatment: some 20 received Ad26.COV2.S at low or high dose, single or two shots; about 5 received placebo; per-sample allocation not given. Day 63 following the first vaccine or placebo injection was when the samples were taken. Wuhan-strain SARS-CoV-2 spike was expressed by the Ad26 vector that made up the vaccine. Only in-frame clones appear in the TCRdb table, and some are missing; sequencing was by immunoSEQ multiplex PCR. The sample shows fewer than 400,000 clones, about 85% of them seen only once. Broader study findings: Using TCR breadth and depth analyses may have led to underestimated total T cell responses. Spike-specific TCR breadth was greater in vaccine than placebo recipients.

This clone was recorded once. Its antigen is unknown. The chain joins TRBV6-5 to TRBJ1-2; 10 bases map to TRBD1. This receptor was identified in a person between 18 and 60 years old who received the Ad26.COV2.S COVID-19 vaccine or a placebo. The input for sequencing was peripheral blood, taken in a trial of Ad26.COV2.S vaccine versus placebo. CDR3 nucleotide sequence: TGTGCCAGCAGTTACTCGACAGGGGGCTTGAATGGCTACACCTTC. Protein product: CASSYSTGGLNGYTF.